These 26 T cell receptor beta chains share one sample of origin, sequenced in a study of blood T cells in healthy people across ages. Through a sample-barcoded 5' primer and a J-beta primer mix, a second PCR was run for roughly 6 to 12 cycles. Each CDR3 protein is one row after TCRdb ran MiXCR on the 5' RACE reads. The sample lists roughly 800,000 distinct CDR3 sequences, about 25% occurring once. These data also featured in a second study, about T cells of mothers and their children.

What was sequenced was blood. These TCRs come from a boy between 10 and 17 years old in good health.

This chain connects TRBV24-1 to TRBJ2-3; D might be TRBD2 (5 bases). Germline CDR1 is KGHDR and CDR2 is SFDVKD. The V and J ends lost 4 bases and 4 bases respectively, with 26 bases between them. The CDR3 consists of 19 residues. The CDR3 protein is CATSDPLPVGSVTPDTQYF. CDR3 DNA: TGTGCCACCAGTGACCCTTTGCCGGTGGGGAGCGTTACACCAGATACGCAGTATTTT.

CDR3 loop: CASSTRTGADTQYF. CDR3 nucleotides: TGTGCCAGCAGCACCCGGACAGGGGCAGATACGCAGTATTTT. The rearrangement uses TRBV7-2 and TRBJ2-3; 9 nucleotides agree with TRBD1. V shed 5 bases and J 4 bases; nucleotides not matched to a gene: 4. The CDR3 length is 14 residues. CDR1 is SGHTA, CDR2 FQGNSA, per germline.

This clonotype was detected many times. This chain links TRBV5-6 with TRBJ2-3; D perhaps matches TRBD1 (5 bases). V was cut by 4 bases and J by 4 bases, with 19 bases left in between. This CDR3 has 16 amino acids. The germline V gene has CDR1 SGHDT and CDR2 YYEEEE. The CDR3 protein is CASSPYRSRPSDTQYF. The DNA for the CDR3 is TGTGCCAGCAGCCCATACAGGAGTCGGCCATCAGATACGCAGTATTTT.

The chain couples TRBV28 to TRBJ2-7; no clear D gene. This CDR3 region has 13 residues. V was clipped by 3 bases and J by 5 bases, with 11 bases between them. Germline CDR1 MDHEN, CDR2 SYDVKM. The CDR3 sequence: CASSLPIGHEQYF. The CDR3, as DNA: TGTGCCAGCAGTTTGCCAATTGGTCACGAGCAGTACTTC.

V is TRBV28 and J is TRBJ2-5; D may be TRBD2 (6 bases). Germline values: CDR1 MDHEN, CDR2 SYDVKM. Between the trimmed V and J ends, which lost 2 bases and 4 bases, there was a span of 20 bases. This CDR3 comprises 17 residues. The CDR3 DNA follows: TGTGCCAGCAGTTTACGTGAATCGGGGGTCTTCCGAGAGACCCAGTACTTC. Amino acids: CASSLRESGVFRETQYF.

The CDR3: CASSYAGGGSGTEAFF. CDR3 nucleotides: TGTGCCAGCAGTTACGCGGGTGGGGGCTCGGGCACTGAAGCTTTCTTT. The J gene is TRBJ1-1, the V gene TRBV6-5; the D gene is possibly TRBD1 (6 bases). Trimming cost V 2 bases and J 4 bases, with 17 bases left between them. Germline V gives CDR1 MNHEY, CDR2 SVGAGI. This CDR3 has 16 residues.

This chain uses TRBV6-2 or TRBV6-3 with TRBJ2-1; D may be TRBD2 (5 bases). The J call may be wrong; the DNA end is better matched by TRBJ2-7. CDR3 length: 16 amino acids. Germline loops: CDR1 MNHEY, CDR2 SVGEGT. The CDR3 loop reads CASSSGVTSEVEEQYF. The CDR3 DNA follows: TGTGCCAGCAGTTCCGGGGTAACCTCGGAGGTTGAAGAGCAGTACTTC.

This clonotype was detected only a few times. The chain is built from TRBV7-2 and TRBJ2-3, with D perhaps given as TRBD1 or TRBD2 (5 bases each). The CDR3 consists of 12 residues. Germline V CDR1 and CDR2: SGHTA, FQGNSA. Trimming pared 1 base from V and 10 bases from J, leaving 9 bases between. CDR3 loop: CASSLDPGPQYF. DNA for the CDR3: TGTGCCAGCAGCTTAGATCCGGGACCGCAGTATTTT.

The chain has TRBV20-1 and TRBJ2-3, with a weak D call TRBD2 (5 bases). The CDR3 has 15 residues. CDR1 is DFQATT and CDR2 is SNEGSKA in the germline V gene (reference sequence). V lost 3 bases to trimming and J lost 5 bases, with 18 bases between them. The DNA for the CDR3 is TGCAGTGCTAGGGAATTTAGCGCCTCGGAAGATACGCAGTATTTT. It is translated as CSAREFSASEDTQYF.

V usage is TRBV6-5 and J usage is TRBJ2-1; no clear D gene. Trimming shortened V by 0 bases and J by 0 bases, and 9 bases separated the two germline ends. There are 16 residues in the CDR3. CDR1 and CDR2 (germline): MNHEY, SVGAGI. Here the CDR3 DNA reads TGTGCCAGCAGTTACTCATGGCAGAGCTCCTACAATGAGCAGTTCTTC. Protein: CASSYSWQSSYNEQFF.

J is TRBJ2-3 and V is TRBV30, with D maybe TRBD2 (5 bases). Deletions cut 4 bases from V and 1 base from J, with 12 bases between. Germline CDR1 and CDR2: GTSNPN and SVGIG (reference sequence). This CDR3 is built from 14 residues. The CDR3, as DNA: TGTGCCTGGACCCTCCGAGGGCGCACAGATACGCAGTATTTT. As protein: CAWTLRGRTDTQYF.

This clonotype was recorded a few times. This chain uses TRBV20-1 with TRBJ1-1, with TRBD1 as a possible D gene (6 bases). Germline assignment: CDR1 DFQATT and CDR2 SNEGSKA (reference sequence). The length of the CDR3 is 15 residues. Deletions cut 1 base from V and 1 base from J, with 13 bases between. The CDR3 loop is CSARGLGRGNTEAFF. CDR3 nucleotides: TGCAGTGCTAGAGGTTTGGGCAGGGGGAACACTGAAGCTTTCTTT.

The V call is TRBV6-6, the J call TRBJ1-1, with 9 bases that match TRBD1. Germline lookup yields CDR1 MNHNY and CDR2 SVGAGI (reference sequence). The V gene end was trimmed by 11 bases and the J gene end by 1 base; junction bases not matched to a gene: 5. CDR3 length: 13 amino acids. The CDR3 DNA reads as TGTGCCGGGATGACAGGGGGGAACACTGAAGCTTTCTTT. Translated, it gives CAGMTGGNTEAFF.

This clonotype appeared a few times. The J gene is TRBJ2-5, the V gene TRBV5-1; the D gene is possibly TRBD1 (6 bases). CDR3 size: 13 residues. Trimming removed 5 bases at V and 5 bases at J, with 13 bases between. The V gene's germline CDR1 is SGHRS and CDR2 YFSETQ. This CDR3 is CASRSGVTETQYF. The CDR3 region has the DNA TGCGCCAGCAGGTCAGGGGTTACGGAGACCCAGTACTTC.

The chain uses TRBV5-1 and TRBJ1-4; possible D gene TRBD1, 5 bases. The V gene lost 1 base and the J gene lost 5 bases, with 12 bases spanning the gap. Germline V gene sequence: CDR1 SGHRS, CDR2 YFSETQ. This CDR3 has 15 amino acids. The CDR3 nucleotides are TGCGCCAGCAGCTTGACCGGGACGGAGAATGAAAAACTGTTTTTT. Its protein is CASSLTGTENEKLFF. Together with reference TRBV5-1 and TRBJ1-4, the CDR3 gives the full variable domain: KAGVTQTPRYLIKTRGQQVTLSCSPISGHRSVSWYQQTPGQGLQFLFEYFSETQRNKGNFPGRFSGRQFSNSRSEMNVSTLELGDSALYLCASSLTGTENEKLFFGSGTQLSVL.

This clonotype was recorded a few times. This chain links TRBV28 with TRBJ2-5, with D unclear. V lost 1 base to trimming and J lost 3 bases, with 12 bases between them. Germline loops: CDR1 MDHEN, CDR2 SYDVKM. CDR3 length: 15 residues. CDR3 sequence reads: CASSLYGYSEETQYF. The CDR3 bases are TGTGCCAGCAGTTTATACGGATATTCCGAAGAGACCCAGTACTTC.

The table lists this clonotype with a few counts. CDR3 in DNA: TGTGCCAGCTCCTCTCTGACTAGCGGCGATGAGCAGTTCTTC. Translation gives CASSSLTSGDEQFF. The chain couples TRBV27 to TRBJ2-1; 9 nucleotides line up with TRBD2. CDR1 MNHEY and CDR2 SMNVEV come from the germline V gene (reference sequence). After removal of 8 bases from V and 8 bases from J, the junction contained 10 bases not matched to a gene. CDR3 size: 14 residues.

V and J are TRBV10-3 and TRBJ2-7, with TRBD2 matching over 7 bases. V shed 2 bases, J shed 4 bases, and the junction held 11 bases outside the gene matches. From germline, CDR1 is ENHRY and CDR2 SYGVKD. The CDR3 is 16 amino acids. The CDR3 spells CAISEPGGSGQYEQYF. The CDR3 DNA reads TGTGCCATCAGTGAGCCTGGGGGTAGCGGGCAATACGAGCAGTACTTC.

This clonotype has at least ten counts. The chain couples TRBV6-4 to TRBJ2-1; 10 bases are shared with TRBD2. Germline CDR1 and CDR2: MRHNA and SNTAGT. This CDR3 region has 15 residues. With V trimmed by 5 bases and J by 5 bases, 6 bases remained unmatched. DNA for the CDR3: TGTGCCAGCAGTTTTCTAGCGGGGGAGAACAATGAGCAGTTCTTC. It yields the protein CASSFLAGENNEQFF.

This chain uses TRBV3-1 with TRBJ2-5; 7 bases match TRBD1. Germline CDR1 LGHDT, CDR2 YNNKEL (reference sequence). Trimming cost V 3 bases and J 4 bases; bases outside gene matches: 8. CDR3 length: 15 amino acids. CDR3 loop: CASSHSGQLGETQYF. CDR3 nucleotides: TGTGCCAGCAGCCACTCGGGACAGTTGGGAGAGACCCAGTACTTC.

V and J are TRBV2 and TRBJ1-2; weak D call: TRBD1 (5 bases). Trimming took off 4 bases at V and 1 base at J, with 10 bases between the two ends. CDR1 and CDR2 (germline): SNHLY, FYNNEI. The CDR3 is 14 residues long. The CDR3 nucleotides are TGTGCCAGCAGTGGGTCCGGGGGTAACTATGGCTACACCTTC. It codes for CASSGSGGNYGYTF.

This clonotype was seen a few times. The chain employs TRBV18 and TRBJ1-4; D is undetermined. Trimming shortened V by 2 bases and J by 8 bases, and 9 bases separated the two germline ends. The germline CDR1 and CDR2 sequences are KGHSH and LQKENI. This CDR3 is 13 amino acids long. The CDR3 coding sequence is TGTGCCAGCTCACCAGGGATGGAGGAAAAACTGTTTTTT. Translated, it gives CASSPGMEEKLFF.

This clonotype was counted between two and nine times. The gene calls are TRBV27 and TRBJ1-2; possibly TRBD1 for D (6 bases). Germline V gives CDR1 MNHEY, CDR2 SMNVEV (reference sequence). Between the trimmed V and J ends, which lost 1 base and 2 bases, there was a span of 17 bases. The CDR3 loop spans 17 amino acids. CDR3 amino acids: CASSLLGPGGLNYGYTF. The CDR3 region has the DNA TGTGCCAGCAGTTTATTGGGCCCCGGGGGGCTGAACTATGGCTACACCTTC.

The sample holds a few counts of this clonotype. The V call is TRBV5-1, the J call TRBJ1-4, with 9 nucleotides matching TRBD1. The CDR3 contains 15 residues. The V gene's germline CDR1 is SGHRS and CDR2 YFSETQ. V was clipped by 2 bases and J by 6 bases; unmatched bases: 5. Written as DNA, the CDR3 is TGCGCCAGCAGCTTAAGGACAGGGGAGTATGAAAAACTGTTTTTT. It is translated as CASSLRTGEYEKLFF.

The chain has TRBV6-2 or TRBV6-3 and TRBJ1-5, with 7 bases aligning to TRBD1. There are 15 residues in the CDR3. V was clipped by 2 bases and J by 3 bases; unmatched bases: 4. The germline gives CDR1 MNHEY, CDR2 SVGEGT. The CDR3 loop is CASSYPGTANQPQHF. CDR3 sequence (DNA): TGTGCCAGCAGTTACCCCGGGACAGCCAATCAGCCCCAGCATTTT.

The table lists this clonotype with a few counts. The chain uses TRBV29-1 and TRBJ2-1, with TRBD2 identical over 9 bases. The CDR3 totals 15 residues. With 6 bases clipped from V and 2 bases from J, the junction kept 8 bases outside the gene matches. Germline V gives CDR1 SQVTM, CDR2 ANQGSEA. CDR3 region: CSVPIAGVAYNEQFF. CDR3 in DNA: TGCAGCGTACCGATAGCGGGAGTGGCCTACAATGAGCAGTTCTTC.